This TCR beta chain was recovered during a study of T cell responses to AZD1222 COVID-19 vaccine. Findings and caveats of the study: White British people made up most donors, females outnumbered males, and clonal diversity was possibly underestimated.

As for this clone: Its target is not known. The germline gene is not matched at one end of the junction; a read error may be the cause.

CDR1 is SGHRS and CDR2 is YFSETQ in the germline V gene. The CDR3 covers 14 residues. Here immunoSEQ multiplex PCR was the method, and the copy in TCRdb shows in-frame clones only, minus some. The table records 90,000 to 100,000 clones, around 90% of them present only once. The V gene is TRBV5-1, the J gene TRBJ2-5, with D possibly matching TRBD1 (5 bases). This TCR was sampled from an adult in good health. The input for sequencing was peripheral blood, taken on day 0 of AZD1222 vaccination. The chain's CDR3 is CASSPLDSQETQYF. The CDR3 DNA follows: TGTGCCAGCAGCCCCTTAGACAGCCAAGAGACCCAGTACTTC.